The 9 T cell receptor beta chains given below trace back to one sample, sequenced in a study of T cell changes during pregnancy in multiple sclerosis. Measured with immunoSEQ multiplex PCR; TCRdb has only the in-frame clones, and not every one. The table lists over 50,000 clones, about 90% of them singletons, with 0.89% in the top ten. Here the sequenced sample was peripheral blood, taken in the first trimester of pregnancy. These receptors were taken from a female donor in good health, enrolled as a control in a pregnancy study.

This clone was seen only once. The chain combines TRBV11-3 with TRBJ1-1; the D gene is possibly TRBD1 (5 bases). V was shortened by 1 base and J by 5 bases, with 14 bases between the two germline ends. CDR3 length equals 15 residues. Germline V lookup: CDR1 SGHNT, CDR2 YENEEA. The CDR3 here is CASSLGTSGETEAFF. The DNA for the CDR3 is TGTGCCAGCAGCTTAGGGACCTCGGGGGAAACTGAAGCTTTCTTT.

The V call is TRBV15, the J call TRBJ2-3; D ambiguous. V shed 8 bases and J shed 3 bases, with 9 bases lying between them. The CDR3 is 12 residues long. Looked up from germline, CDR1 is LNHNV and CDR2 is YYDKDF (reference sequence). The CDR3 is CATGASTDTQYF. CDR3 bases: TGTGCCACCGGAGCTAGTACAGATACGCAGTATTTT.

This chain's CDR3 is CASSDQGNSPLHF. CDR3 nucleotide sequence: TGTGCCAGCAGTGACCAGGGAAATTCACCCCTCCACTTT. The chain recombines TRBV2 with TRBJ1-6; the D gene is possibly TRBD1 (5 bases). Deletions cut 3 bases from V and 7 bases from J, with 7 bases between. This CDR3 contains 13 residues. Germline CDR1 SNHLY, CDR2 FYNNEI.

The chain links TRBV5-1 to TRBJ2-3; TRBD1 is a possible D gene (6 bases). CDR3 length: 15 amino acids. Germline V gene sequence: CDR1 SGHRS, CDR2 YFSETQ. Trimming shortened V by 4 bases and J by 5 bases, and 17 bases separated the two germline ends. Here the CDR3 DNA reads TGCGCCAGCAGCCCGGACAGAAGTGAAGGAGATACGCAGTATTTT. Amino acid sequence: CASSPDRSEGDTQYF.

As concerns this clone: Other DNA sequences in this specimen translate into the identical CDR3. The rearrangement joins TRBV5-4 to TRBJ2-5, with 15 bases that match TRBD2. Germline CDR1 SGHNT, CDR2 YYREEE (reference sequence). The CDR3 has 17 residues. J was trimmed by 3 bases and V by 4 bases; bases with no gene match: 7. Here the CDR3 reads CASSPGLAGGPEETQYF. The CDR3 bases are TGTGCCAGCAGCCCGGGACTAGCGGGGGGTCCTGAAGAGACCCAGTACTTC.

The V and J genes are TRBV7-9 and TRBJ2-2; D possibly corresponds to TRBD2 (6 bases). CDR3 size: 15 residues. The germline gives CDR1 SEHNR, CDR2 FQNEAQ (reference sequence). V was pared by 5 bases and J by 0 bases, with 10 bases between. The CDR3 protein is CASSVREPNTGELFF. The CDR3 DNA is TGTGCCAGCAGCGTCCGGGAGCCGAACACCGGGGAGCTGTTTTTT. The complete variable domain, with remaining parts taken from reference TRBV7-9 and TRBJ2-2, reads DTGVSQNPRHKITKRGQNVTFRCDPISEHNRLYWYRQTLGQGPEFLTYFQNEAQLEKSRLLSDRFSAERPKGSFSTLEIQRTEQGDSAMYLCASSVREPNTGELFFGEGSRLTVL.

This chain joins TRBV10-3 and TRBJ2-7; possibly TRBD1 for D (6 bases). Germline V gene sequence: CDR1 ENHRY, CDR2 SYGVKD. Trimming took off 7 bases at V and 4 bases at J, with 14 bases between the two ends. The CDR3 has 13 residues. The CDR3 is CAITPGEAYEQYF. In DNA, the CDR3 is TGTGCCATCACCCCAGGGGAAGCGTACGAGCAGTACTTC.

This clone appeared once. The chain links TRBV30 to TRBJ1-6, with TRBD1 matching over 7 bases. Trimming took 0 bases from V and 8 from J; bases not matched to a gene: 10. CDR3 length equals 16 residues. CDR1 GTSNPN and CDR2 SVGIG come from the germline V gene (reference sequence). For the CDR3, the DNA is TGTGCCTGGAGTGTACCGGGAGGGGGCGGTTATTCACCCCTCCACTTT. Encoded protein: CAWSVPGGGGYSPLHF.

This clone was seen a single time. The rearrangement links TRBV7-6 to TRBJ2-1, with 7 bases lining up with TRBD1. The CDR3 consists of 13 residues. Trimming removed 5 bases from V and 6 bases from J; junction bases left unmatched: 4. Germline V CDR1 and CDR2: SGHVS, FNYEAQ. CDR3 sequence (DNA): TGTGCCAGCAGCGACAGGGTTGGCAATGAGCAGTTCTTC. Its protein is CASSDRVGNEQFF. Full variable domain (outside the CDR3, taken from reference TRBV7-6 and TRBJ2-1): GAGVSQSPRYKVTKRGQDVALRCDPISGHVSLYWYRQALGQGPEFLTYFNYEAQQDKSGLPNDRFSAERPEGSISTLTIQRTEQRDSAMYRCASSDRVGNEQFFGPGTRLTVL.